This T cell receptor beta chain was captured in a study of cytomegalovirus exposure and HLA in healthy donors. General study findings and limits: It was only CMV serostatus that was available as immune exposure information.

Amplification used 60 Vbeta primers and 13 Jbeta primers. Repertoires were generated with immunoSEQ multiplex PCR, while TCRdb's copy carries only in-frame clones and drops some. The sample yields roughly 110,000 clones, 82% seen once. Regarding this clone: Its target is unknown.

Trimming took 4 bases from V and 8 from J; bases not matched to a gene: 12. CDR3 length equals 16 residues. Looked up from germline, CDR1 is SGHDT and CDR2 is YYEEEE. This chain joins TRBV5-6 and TRBJ2-1; 10 bases fit TRBD1. Sample: PBMCs. This receptor was taken from a man in his thirties or forties in good health and CMV-seropositive. The CDR3 loop is CASSTPGTGAAYEQFF. The CDR3 nucleotides read TGTGCCAGCAGCACACCCGGGACAGGGGCCGCATATGAGCAGTTCTTC. Complete variable domain (other parts from reference TRBV5-6 and TRBJ2-1): DAGVTQSPTHLIKTRGQQVTLRCSPKSGHDTVSWYQQALGQGPQFIFQYYEEEERQRGNFPDRFSGHQFPNYSSELNVNALLLGDSALYLCASSTPGTGAAYEQFFGPGTRLTVL.